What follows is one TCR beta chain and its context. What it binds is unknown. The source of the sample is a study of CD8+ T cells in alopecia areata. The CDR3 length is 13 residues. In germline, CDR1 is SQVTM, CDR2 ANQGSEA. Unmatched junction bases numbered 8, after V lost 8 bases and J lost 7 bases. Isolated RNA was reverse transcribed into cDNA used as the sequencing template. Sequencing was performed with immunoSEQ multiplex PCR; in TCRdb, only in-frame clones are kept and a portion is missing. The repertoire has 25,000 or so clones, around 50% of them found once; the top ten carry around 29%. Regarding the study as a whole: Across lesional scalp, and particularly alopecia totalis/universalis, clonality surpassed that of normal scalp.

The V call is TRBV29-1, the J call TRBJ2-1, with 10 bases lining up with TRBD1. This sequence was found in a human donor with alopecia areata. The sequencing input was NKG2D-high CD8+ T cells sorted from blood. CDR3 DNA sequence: TGCAGCACGTGGGGACAGGGGCCTAATGAGCAGTTCTTC. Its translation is CSTWGQGPNEQFF.